Sequencing of this TCR beta chain was carried out in a study of T cell clonotyping in hematopoietic cell transplantation (TCRdb year 2021). Describing the broader study: Recipient samples taken before transplant were obtained following cytoreduction. A total of roughly 130 blood samples were collected in the study from 30 to 45 consecutive transplant recipients and their related donors. Patient recruitment ran from late 2015 to January 2017, and follow-up continued until late 2020 or death. Beyond this particular receptor, the publication reports: Donor and pretransplant recipient Inverse Simpson Index values predicted broader posttransplant TCR repertoire diversity. After transplant, TCR diversity in recipients dropped, and pathologically expanded clonotypes climbed progressively between day 30 and day 180. Recipient repertoires showed only a small fraction of overlap with donor repertoires, and over 97% appeared de novo at the given depth. Sample size was limited, and cells were not sorted, so CD4 and CD8 repertoire contributions could not be separated.

A note on this clone: Which antigen it targets is not known. The sample holds no much larger clone one base away, and base qualities are not on file.

CDR1 LNHNV and CDR2 YYDKDF were looked up in the germline V gene (reference sequence). The CDR3 has 17 amino acids, counting the end cysteine and phenylalanine. Only the CDR3 part of the read is kept: 51 bases, read in frame from the first base. For this chain, trimming is 1 base at the V end and 3 bases at the J end, and the number of junction bases without a gene match is 9. The time point label for this specimen denotes: recipient sample about 28 days before transplant, after cytoreduction. Recipient blood was collected about 28 days before transplant and at days 30, 100 and 180 after transplant. Nuclei Lysis Solution was used to extract genomic DNA from fresh or cryopreserved unfractionated peripheral blood mononuclear cells. TCR beta CDR3 regions were amplified from genomic DNA with the immunoSEQ assay, a bias-controlled multiplex PCR using V- and J-specific primers. A proprietary barcode and Illumina adapter sequences were added to the CDR3 amplicons in a second PCR step. CDR3 libraries were sequenced on an Illumina MiSeq instrument. The authors' analysis ran thus. Export and quality control were done with immunoSEQ Analyzer 3.0, while downstream analyses used R Bioconductor and Immunarch. Repertoire metrics were calculated using only productive rearrangements within the normalized downsampled data set. In the normalized cohort, clonotypes with more than 5 templates were defined as pathologically expanded. The Inverse Simpson Index served as the measure of repertoire diversity. CMV-specificity analyses were carried out on the non-normalized data set to capture all clonotypes. TCRdb limited this immuneACCESS table to in-frame rearrangements with V and J called. A share of clones is missing; checked studies link under half to unresolved V genes, and the rest is unexplained. For V, J and clone size, that table is used; D and trimming come from the DNA. The sample yields under 11,000 clones; 92% were counted once. The ten largest clones capture about 13% of the sample.

The material sequenced was peripheral blood mononuclear cells, taken before stem cell transplant. This clonotype was sampled from a woman aged 40 to 50 with acute myeloid leukemia. Some clones in this sample may be carry-over from other donors' samples. Recombination linked TRBV15 to TRBJ2-7; 10 nucleotides in the junction match TRBD1. The DNA is TGTGCCACCAGCAGAGCGAGTAGAGGACAGGGGGGCTACGAGCAGTACTTC. This is translated as CATSRASRGQGGYEQYF.